This TCR beta chain is from a study of blood T cell repertoires in COVID-19. Whole-study context: Collection of acute and convalescent COVID-19 samples took place in the United States, Italy and Spain. T cells, B-cell-depleted T cells, or PBMCs supplied cDNA or gDNA.

As handled by the study authors: The assay estimated nucleated cells by amplifying reference gene primers. The assay was immunoSEQ multiplex PCR, and TCRdb's table has in-frame clones only and misses some. V, J and clone size are those of that table, while D and trimming were read from the DNA. Seen here are approximately 140,000 clones, 88% observed once, and the top ten hold about 1.5%. Germline lookup yields CDR1 KGHSH and CDR2 LQKENI. This CDR3 contains 13 residues. Trimming shortened V by 4 bases and J by 4 bases, and 10 bases separated the two germline ends. V usage is TRBV18 and J usage is TRBJ1-2; D might be TRBD1 (5 bases). The TCR sequence derives from a woman aged 55-70 years with acute or convalescent COVID-19. Sequencing was done on a sample of peripheral blood. The CDR3 reads CASSLSDSYGYTF. CDR3 nucleotide sequence: TGTGCCAGCTCACTTTCCGACAGCTATGGCTACACCTTC.